The TCR beta chain under discussion was sequenced for a study of blood T cell repertoires in COVID-19. Looking at the study overall: Donors in the United States, Italy and Spain gave samples during acute or convalescent COVID-19. Sources were T cells, B-cell-depleted T cells, or PBMCs; the material itself was cDNA or gDNA.

In the source study's methods: Reference gene primer amplification in the assay estimated nucleated cell counts. The protocol was immunoSEQ multiplex PCR, while the TCRdb copy is restricted to in-frame clones and leaves out a portion. That table supplies the V and J calls and clone size; D and trimming were determined from the DNA. The sample consists of around 40,000 clones, about 94% of them appearing once. This CDR3 has 16 amino acids. The germline V gene has CDR1 SGHAT and CDR2 FQNNGV. Trimming pared 5 bases from V and 8 bases from J, leaving 22 bases between. Sequenced material: peripheral blood. The source is a human donor with active COVID-19. The donor label of this sample is uncertain. V usage is TRBV11-2 and J usage is TRBJ2-1, with a tentative D call TRBD1 (6 bases). CDR3 sequence: CASSLNAGTLKDEQFF. In DNA, the CDR3 is TGTGCCAGCAGCCTAAACGCCGGGACATTAAAGGATGAGCAGTTCTTC.